This TCR beta chain was identified during a study of somatic mutations in cytotoxic T cells in rheumatoid arthritis. Comment on this clone: Its antigen remains unidentified.

Germline V CDR1 and CDR2: WSHSY, SAAADI. This CDR3 is built from 14 residues. V was trimmed by 3 bases and J by 0 bases, leaving 6 bases between them. Sequencing was performed with immunoSEQ multiplex PCR; in TCRdb, only in-frame clones are kept and a portion is missing. Of some 25,000 clones in the sample, 82% are singletons; the top ten hold about 5%. The study's findings and limits: For rheumatoid arthritis patients, CD8+ clonality increased with age, whereas it did not in healthy controls.

The receptor was isolated from a man aged 45-65 years in good health. Sequenced: CD8+ T cells sorted from blood. The genes are TRBV10-2 and TRBJ1-5; D ambiguous. Written as DNA, the CDR3 is TGCGCCAGCAGTGAAGGTGCTAGCAATCAGCCCCAGCATTTT. Protein: CASSEGASNQPQHF.